This passage covers 27 T cell receptor beta chains from one sample sequenced in a study of yellow fever vaccine responses in identical twins. A single record per CDR3 protein comes from TCRdb applying MiXCR to the RT-PCR reads. This sample has about 1,800 distinct CDR3 sequences, with around 87% found just once. Sequenced material: T cells from blood (PBMCs), unsorted or a sorted subset (not recorded which), taken before or after yellow fever vaccination (not recorded which). The receptor set was obtained from a woman between 18 and 29 years old who received the yellow fever vaccine.

The CDR3 reads CASSSTGVNEQFF. In nucleotides, the CDR3 is TGTGCCAGCAGCTCGACAGGGGTAAATGAGCAGTTCTTC. The chain couples TRBV11-3 to TRBJ2-1; TRBD1 matches at 8 bases. Trimming took 4 bases from V and 7 from J; bases not matched to a gene: 3. The germline V gene has CDR1 SGHNT and CDR2 YENEEA. The CDR3 length is 13 residues.

This sequence joins TRBV10-3 and TRBJ1-1; a weak D match, TRBD1 (5 bases). V lost 9 bases and J 0 bases, leaving 11 bases between the germline ends. Germline CDR1 reads ENHRY; CDR2 reads SYGVKD. This CDR3 spans 13 amino acids. The CDR3 loop reads CAMVRELNTEAFF. The CDR3 nucleotides are TGTGCCATGGTCAGGGAACTGAACACTGAAGCTTTCTTT.

The chain uses TRBV7-3 and TRBJ2-1; 9 positions agree with TRBD2. CDR3 length: 15 residues. In germline, CDR1 is SGHTA, CDR2 FQGTGA. V trimming: 0 bases; J trimming: 7 bases; junction bases outside the gene matches: 4. CDR3 nucleotide sequence: TGTGCCAGCAGCTTAACGCACCTAGCGGGGAATGAGCAGTTCTTC. It specifies CASSLTHLAGNEQFF.

V usage is TRBV19 and J usage is TRBJ1-5; 8 positions agree with TRBD1. The CDR3 has 15 residues. V was clipped by 7 bases and J by 9 bases; unmatched bases: 14. The germline V gene has CDR1 LNHDA and CDR2 SQIVND (reference sequence). The CDR3 loop is CASTRTGTGIRPQHF. The CDR3 DNA sequence: TGTGCCAGTACCCGAACCGGGACAGGTATTCGGCCCCAGCATTTT.

This chain joins TRBV6-1 and TRBJ2-1; 12 bases match TRBD2. There are 16 residues in the CDR3. In germline, CDR1 is MNHNS, CDR2 SASEGT. With 6 bases clipped from V and 5 bases from J, the junction kept 8 bases outside the gene matches. In DNA, the CDR3 is TGTGCCAGCAGCGGACTAGCGGGAAAGGCACACAATGAGCAGTTCTTC. Translation: CASSGLAGKAHNEQFF.

This rearrangement joins TRBV28 to TRBJ1-6, with D perhaps TRBD1 (6 bases). This CDR3 region has 15 residues. Trimming removed 3 bases at V and 7 bases at J, with 13 bases between. The germline CDR1 and CDR2 sequences are MDHEN and SYDVKM. DNA of the CDR3: TGTGCCAGCAGTTTGTACAGGGCCGTAAATTCACCCCTCCACTTT. As protein: CASSLYRAVNSPLHF.

This rearrangement joins TRBV7-7 to TRBJ1-1; D gene unclear. The CDR3 sequence is 13 residues long. Germline V gives CDR1 SSHAT, CDR2 FNYEAQ (reference sequence). V was clipped by 5 bases and J by 7 bases, with 14 bases between them. DNA of the CDR3: TGTGCCAGCAGCCTACTGGTTGGGAGTGAAGCTTTCTTT. It yields the protein CASSLLVGSEAFF.

The gene calls are TRBV7-7 and TRBJ1-3; unclear D gene. V dropped 5 bases and J dropped 0 bases, with 14 bases sitting between them. The CDR3 has 16 amino acids. Germline V gene lookup returns CDR1 SSHAT and CDR2 FNYEAQ (reference sequence). In DNA, the CDR3 is TGTGCCAGCAGCCCCTCGATGGTTAGCTCTGGAAACACCATATATTTT. Protein product: CASSPSMVSSGNTIYF.

The V call is TRBV28, the J call TRBJ2-7, with D maybe TRBD1 (5 bases). The CDR3 is 13 residues long. V was shortened by 3 bases and J by 6 bases, with 12 bases between the two germline ends. The germline V gene has CDR1 MDHEN and CDR2 SYDVKM. DNA of the CDR3: TGTGCCAGCAGTTTCTCAGGGTCGTTCGAGCAGTACGTC. Amino acids: CASSFSGSFEQYV.

This chain links TRBV10-3 with TRBJ1-4, with 9 nucleotides matching TRBD1. The CDR3 is 16 residues long. V was clipped by 4 bases and J by 5 bases; unmatched bases: 8. Germline lookup yields CDR1 ENHRY and CDR2 SYGVKD. CDR3 sequence (DNA): TGTGCCATCAGTGCCAGGGCCGGGACAGGGAATGAAAAACTGTTTTTT. It encodes CAISARAGTGNEKLFF.

This clonotype was detected only once. The chain is built from TRBV9 and TRBJ2-3, with 13 positions matching TRBD2. The CDR3 is made up of 15 amino acids. The trim removed 3 bases at V and 6 bases at J, leaving 4 bases unmatched. CDR1 is SGDLS, CDR2 YYNGEE, per germline. The CDR3 here is CASSEGLAGEDTQYF. The CDR3 nucleotides are TGTGCCAGCAGCGAAGGACTAGCGGGGGAGGATACGCAGTATTTT.

V usage is TRBV4-3 and J usage is TRBJ2-1, with 10 positions matching TRBD1. The ends lost 4 bases at V and 4 bases at J; junction bases unmatched: 16. Germline V gene lookup returns CDR1 LGHNA and CDR2 YSLEER. The CDR3 extends over 19 amino acids. DNA of the CDR3: TGCGCCAGCAGCCGCGCCGGGACAGGGGAAACCATTCCATACAATGAGCAGTTCTTC. Translation gives CASSRAGTGETIPYNEQFF.

The rearrangement links TRBV18 to TRBJ2-5, with D unclear. This CDR3 has 15 amino acids. The germline V gene encodes CDR1 KGHSH and CDR2 LQKENI. V was trimmed by 0 bases and J by 4 bases, leaving 12 bases between them. The CDR3 DNA reads TGTGCCAGCTCACCACCTAAGGGTTTGCGAGAGACCCAGTACTTC. It codes for CASSPPKGLRETQYF.

CDR3 loop: CASKIAGSTDTQYF. The CDR3 nucleotides are TGTGCCAGCAAGATAGCGGGGAGCACAGATACGCAGTATTTT. The chain recombines TRBV13 with TRBJ2-3; TRBD2 agrees at 8 bases. J gave up 0 bases and V 7 bases, and 3 bases lay outside the gene matches. This CDR3 region has 14 residues. The V gene's germline CDR1 is PRHDT and CDR2 FYEKMQ (reference sequence).

The V call is TRBV20-1, the J call TRBJ2-7; 11 nucleotides agree with TRBD2. Germline V gives CDR1 DFQATT, CDR2 SNEGSKA (reference sequence). The CDR3 contains 13 residues. Losses at the gene ends were 7 bases for V and 6 bases for J; bases not matched to a gene: 8. CDR3 protein: CSVPTSGNLEQYF. The CDR3 DNA sequence: TGCAGTGTACCGACTAGCGGGAACCTCGAGCAGTACTTC.

The chain couples TRBV11-2 to TRBJ1-2; D gene ambiguous. Trimming shortened V by 3 bases and J by 0 bases, and 8 bases separated the two germline ends. Germline V gene data show CDR1 as SGHAT and CDR2 as FQNNGV. The CDR3 loop spans 14 amino acids. CDR3 coding DNA: TGTGCCAGCAGCTTGGATTACTCTAACTATGGCTACACCTTC. It is translated as CASSLDYSNYGYTF.

This chain joins TRBV14 and TRBJ1-5; TRBD1 agrees at 9 bases. Per the germline V gene, CDR1 is SGHDN and CDR2 is FVKESK. The CDR3 runs to 12 residues. After removal of 4 bases from V and 13 bases from J, the junction contained 5 bases not matched to a gene. CDR3 nucleotides: TGTGCCAGCAGCCCCGGGACAGGGACTCAGCATTTT. It is translated as CASSPGTGTQHF.

The sample holds a few counts of this clonotype. The chain joins TRBV11-2 to TRBJ2-3; possible D gene TRBD2, 5 bases. Germline CDR1 and CDR2: SGHAT and FQNNGV. The CDR3 loop spans 15 amino acids. V was clipped by 4 bases and J by 4 bases, with 15 bases between them. CDR3 amino acids: CASSSSTSSADTQYF. DNA for the CDR3: TGTGCCAGCAGCTCCTCCACTAGTTCGGCAGATACGCAGTATTTT.

The V and J genes are TRBV11-2 and TRBJ2-1, with TRBD2 identical over 9 bases. Germline values: CDR1 SGHAT, CDR2 FQNNGV. The V segment lost 6 bases and the J segment 7 bases; nucleotides outside the gene matches: 7. The CDR3 is 14 amino acids. The CDR3 sequence: CASSRGGAGNEQFF. CDR3 DNA sequence: TGTGCCAGCAGTCGCGGGGGGGCGGGAAATGAGCAGTTCTTC.

V and J are TRBV24-1 and TRBJ2-2; no definite D call. The CDR3 extends over 11 amino acids. The V gene's germline CDR1 is KGHDR and CDR2 SFDVKD. V dropped 9 bases and J dropped 9 bases, with 10 bases sitting between them. CDR3 nucleotides: TGTGCCACCTCCGGAAATCGGGAGCTGTTTTTT. Translated: CATSGNRELFF.

This clonotype appeared a single time. The rearrangement uses TRBV2 and TRBJ2-7; D call uncertain. The ends were cut back, 5 bases at V and 3 bases at J, with 20 bases in the middle. CDR3 length: 16 amino acids. The germline CDR1 and CDR2 sequences are SNHLY and FYNNEI. CDR3 region: CASSPGSLTVYYEQYV. The DNA of the CDR3 is TGTGCCAGCAGTCCGGGCAGCTTGACCGTCTACTACGAGCAGTACGTC.

The chain joins TRBV9 to TRBJ2-1; D is unresolved. The V end was cut by 1 base, the J end by 6 bases, with 14 bases between. There are 15 residues in the CDR3. Germline CDR1 and CDR2: SGDLS and YYNGEE. The CDR3 region has the DNA TGTGCCAGCAGCGTATTGTCGGGCAACCCCAATGAGCAGTTCTTC. It codes for CASSVLSGNPNEQFF.

V and J are TRBV11-1 and TRBJ2-5, with D possibly being TRBD1 (6 bases). CDR3 length equals 14 residues. The V end lost 5 bases, the J end lost 5 bases, and 15 bases lay between the germline ends. CDR1 is SGHAT, CDR2 FQDESV, per germline (reference sequence). The CDR3 sequence: CASSPPDSRETQYF. For the CDR3, the DNA is TGTGCCAGCAGCCCCCCGGACAGCCGGGAGACCCAGTACTTC.

V gene TRBV5-6 combines with J gene TRBJ2-7; the match to TRBD1 covers 7 bases. Trimming took 3 bases from V and 2 from J; bases not matched to a gene: 2. CDR3 size: 13 residues. Germline V gene data show CDR1 as SGHDT and CDR2 as YYEEEE. The CDR3 nucleotides are TGTGCCAGCAGCTGGGGGACAGCCTACGAGCAGTACTTC. It specifies CASSWGTAYEQYF.

J is TRBJ2-1 and V is TRBV28; TRBD2 matches 7 bases. The CDR3 spans 16 residues. Germline values: CDR1 MDHEN, CDR2 SYDVKM. Losses at the gene ends were 6 bases for V and 4 bases for J; bases not matched to a gene: 12. In nucleotides, the CDR3 is TGTGCCAGCAGCTCAGTGCGGGAGATCTTTTACAATGAGCAGTTCTTC. Translating gives CASSSVREIFYNEQFF.

This CDR3 reads CASSQGASYEQYF. In DNA form, the CDR3 reads TGCGCCAGCAGCCAAGGGGCCTCCTACGAGCAGTACTTC. The gene calls are TRBV4-3 and TRBJ2-7; D not certain. With 1 base removed from V and 0 bases from J, the gap between germline ends came to 4 bases. The CDR3 is 13 residues long. CDR1 is LGHNA and CDR2 is YSLEER in the germline V gene.

The V call is TRBV29-1, the J call TRBJ1-2; D gene uncertain. The germline V and J ends were trimmed by 4 bases and 0 bases, with 3 bases remaining between them. This CDR3 has 11 amino acids. Germline lookup yields CDR1 SQVTM and CDR2 ANQGSEA. CDR3 DNA sequence: TGCAGCGTTGTAGCTAACTATGGCTACACCTTC. As protein: CSVVANYGYTF.